A single sample gave rise to the 14 T cell receptor beta chains below, sequenced in a study of PD-1 blockade in mismatch repair-deficient tumors. Sequenced by immunoSEQ multiplex PCR; TCRdb stores in-frame clones only, minus some. The table lists approximately 9,800 clones, about 90% of them singletons. What these receptors recognize is not known. Time point: 10-day in vitro stimulation with candidate neoantigen peptide 2. The specimen comprised cells cultured in vitro, sampled from a patient treated with pembrolizumab. The source of these receptors is an adult with mismatch repair-deficient cancer.

The rearrangement links TRBV28 to TRBJ1-3, with D unresolved. The CDR3 loop spans 15 amino acids. Trimming shortened V by 4 bases and J by 0 bases, and 10 bases separated the two germline ends. Looked up from germline, CDR1 is MDHEN and CDR2 is SYDVKM. CDR3 sequence reads: CASSSPTRSGNTIYF. In DNA form, the CDR3 reads TGTGCCAGCAGTTCCCCCACCCGCTCTGGAAACACCATATATTTT.

J is TRBJ2-3 and V is TRBV5-1; 12 nucleotides align to TRBD2. Germline V lookup: CDR1 SGHRS, CDR2 YFSETQ. This CDR3 is built from 16 residues. J gave up 3 bases and V 4 bases, and 6 bases lay outside the gene matches. The CDR3 sequence: CASSTGLAGRTDTQYF. For the CDR3, the DNA is TGCGCCAGCAGCACCGGACTAGCGGGACGGACAGATACGCAGTATTTT.

In this sample, this clone is medium-sized. The chain links TRBV11-3 to TRBJ2-2, with TRBD2 identical over 14 bases. V shed 5 bases, J shed 5 bases, and the junction held 7 bases outside the gene matches. The CDR3 is 17 residues long. The germline V gene has CDR1 SGHNT and CDR2 YENEEA. CDR3 sequence reads: CASSPGLAGVHTGELFF. The CDR3 DNA reads TGTGCCAGCAGCCCGGGACTAGCGGGAGTTCATACCGGGGAGCTGTTTTTT.

The chain joins TRBV11-3 to TRBJ2-5, with TRBD1 matching 7 bases. V shed 6 bases, J shed 6 bases, and the junction held 10 bases outside the gene matches. The CDR3 is made up of 14 amino acids. The germline gives CDR1 SGHNT, CDR2 YENEEA. CDR3 protein: CASSSRQGPKTQYF. In nucleotides, the CDR3 is TGTGCCAGCAGTTCTAGACAGGGTCCAAAGACCCAGTACTTC.

The chain uses TRBV10-1 and TRBJ2-5; 13 positions agree with TRBD2. The germline V gene encodes CDR1 WNHNN and CDR2 SYGVQD (reference sequence). V shed 0 bases, J shed 4 bases, and the junction held 8 bases outside the gene matches. This CDR3 has 18 residues. In DNA form, the CDR3 reads TGCGCCAGCAGTGAGTCATGGACTAGCGGGAGACGCGGAGAGACCCAGTACTTC. Encoded protein: CASSESWTSGRRGETQYF.

The rearrangement uses TRBV5-1 and TRBJ2-3; 7 bases map to TRBD2. The length of the CDR3 is 16 residues. The V segment lost 4 bases and the J segment 0 bases; nucleotides outside the gene matches: 8. Germline V gives CDR1 SGHRS, CDR2 YFSETQ. The CDR3 DNA sequence: TGCGCCAGCAGCGAGAACAGCGGGACTAGCACAGATACGCAGTATTTT. The encoded protein is CASSENSGTSTDTQYF.

The rearrangement links TRBV13 to TRBJ2-7, with D possibly matching TRBD2 (5 bases). CDR1 PRHDT and CDR2 FYEKMQ come from the germline V gene (reference sequence). CDR3 length: 13 amino acids. The ends were cut back, 3 bases at V and 1 base at J, with 7 bases in the middle. The CDR3 nucleotides read TGTGCCAGCAGCTTCGGGGATTCCTACGAGCAGTACTTC. As protein: CASSFGDSYEQYF.

V usage is TRBV7-9 and J usage is TRBJ1-5; 7 bases agree with TRBD1. V shed 5 bases and J 0 bases; nucleotides not matched to a gene: 4. CDR3 length equals 15 residues. Germline V gene data show CDR1 as SEHNR and CDR2 as FQNEAQ (reference sequence). The CDR3 spells CASSRQGYSNQPQHF. The CDR3 DNA reads TGTGCCAGCAGCCGACAGGGTTATAGCAATCAGCCCCAGCATTTT.

The rearrangement uses TRBV11-2 and TRBJ2-5, with 7 bases that match TRBD1. This CDR3 region has 14 residues. V was pared by 3 bases and J by 3 bases, with 4 bases of the junction left unmatched. CDR1 is SGHAT, CDR2 FQNNGV, per germline. The DNA of the CDR3 is TGTGCCAGCAGCTTTAACAGGGGTAAAGAGACCCAGTACTTC. It encodes CASSFNRGKETQYF.

The chain recombines TRBV7-9 with TRBJ2-1, with 8 bases aligning to TRBD2. The length of the CDR3 is 16 residues. Trimming removed 1 base from V and 8 bases from J; junction bases left unmatched: 10. The germline V gene encodes CDR1 SEHNR and CDR2 FQNEAQ (reference sequence). The CDR3, as DNA: TGTGCCAGCAGCTTAGTTCAAGGGACTAGTAGGCATGAGCAGTTCTTC. This codes for CASSLVQGTSRHEQFF.

This chain uses TRBV4-1 with TRBJ2-1; 13 nucleotides match TRBD2. The V segment lost 4 bases and the J segment 4 bases; nucleotides outside the gene matches: 4. The CDR3 is 16 residues long. Germline CDR1 and CDR2: MGHRA and YSYEKL. Here the CDR3 DNA reads TGCGCCAGCAGCCGCGGGACTAGCGGGGCTTACAATGAGCAGTTCTTC. This gives the protein CASSRGTSGAYNEQFF.

This sequence joins TRBV7-2 and TRBJ1-3; 7 bases line up with TRBD1. The CDR3 loop spans 13 amino acids. Germline loops: CDR1 SGHTA, CDR2 FQGNSA. Trimming removed 6 bases from V and 3 bases from J; junction bases left unmatched: 2. CDR3 sequence: CASRQGLGNTIYF. The CDR3 DNA reads TGTGCCAGCAGACAGGGGCTTGGAAACACCATATATTTT.

The genes are TRBV7-9 and TRBJ1-1; TRBD1 agrees at 10 bases. The CDR3 is made up of 17 amino acids. Germline CDR1 reads SEHNR; CDR2 reads FQNEAQ (reference sequence). V shed 3 bases and J 5 bases; nucleotides not matched to a gene: 12. The CDR3 loop reads CASSFGLTGGAATEAFF. The CDR3 region has the DNA TGTGCCAGCAGCTTCGGATTGACAGGGGGCGCGGCGACTGAAGCTTTCTTT.

The CDR3 loop reads CASSTMARDTQYF. The CDR3 region has the DNA TGTGCCAGCAGTACAATGGCCCGGGATACGCAGTATTTT. The chain employs TRBV6-6 and TRBJ2-3; D ambiguous. The CDR3 loop spans 13 amino acids. CDR1 is MNHNY, CDR2 SVGAGI, per germline (reference sequence). The V gene lost 5 bases and the J gene lost 6 bases, with 12 bases spanning the gap.